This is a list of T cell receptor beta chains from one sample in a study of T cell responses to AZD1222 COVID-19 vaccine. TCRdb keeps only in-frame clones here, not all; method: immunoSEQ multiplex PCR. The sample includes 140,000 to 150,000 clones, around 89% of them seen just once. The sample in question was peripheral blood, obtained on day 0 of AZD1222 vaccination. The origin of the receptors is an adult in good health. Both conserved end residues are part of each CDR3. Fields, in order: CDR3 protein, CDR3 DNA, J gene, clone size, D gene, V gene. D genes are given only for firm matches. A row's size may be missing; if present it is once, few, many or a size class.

CDR3 protein: CASSQDRGQGAYGYTF
CDR3 DNA: TGTGCCAGCAGCCAAGATAGAGGACAGGGGGCGTATGGCTACACCTTC
J gene: TRBJ1-2
clone size: few
D gene: TRBD1
V gene: TRBV3-1/TRBV3-2

CDR3 protein: CASSWGGNQPQHF
CDR3 DNA: TGTGCCAGCAGTTGGGGGGGCAATCAGCCCCAGCATTTT
J gene: TRBJ1-5
clone size: once
D gene: NA
V gene: TRBV28

CDR3 protein: CASSYSGEAFF
CDR3 DNA: TGTGCCAGCAGTTACTCGGGAGAAGCTTTCTTT
J gene: TRBJ1-1
clone size: NA
D gene: NA
V gene: TRBV6-2/TRBV6-3

CDR3 protein: CASSPRGQGRSSYEQYF
CDR3 DNA: TGTGCCAGCAGCCCCAGAGGGCAGGGACGGAGCTCCTACGAGCAGTACTTC
J gene: TRBJ2-7
clone size: NA
D gene: NA
V gene: TRBV3-1/TRBV3-2

CDR3 protein: CASSFLGGDPEAFF
CDR3 DNA: TGTGCCAGCAGCTTTTTGGGGGGGGATCCTGAAGCTTTCTTT
J gene: TRBJ1-1
clone size: NA
D gene: NA
V gene: TRBV7-2

CDR3 protein: CASSIGTSGGRETQYF
CDR3 DNA: TGTGCCAGCAGCATCGGGACTAGCGGGGGGCGGGAGACCCAGTACTTC
J gene: TRBJ2-5
clone size: NA
D gene: TRBD2
V gene: TRBV7-2

CDR3 protein: CASSSNGREEQYF
CDR3 DNA: TGTGCCAGCAGTTCTAACGGGAGAGAGGAGCAGTACTTC
J gene: TRBJ2-7
clone size: NA
D gene: NA
V gene: TRBV6-5

CDR3 protein: CASSKGTINNEQFF
CDR3 DNA: TGTGCCAGTAGTAAAGGGACTATTAACAATGAGCAGTTCTTC
J gene: TRBJ2-1
clone size: NA
D gene: TRBD2
V gene: TRBV19

CDR3 protein: CASKGTYGYTF
CDR3 DNA: TGTGCCAGCAAGGGTACCTATGGCTACACCTTC
J gene: TRBJ1-2
clone size: NA
D gene: NA
V gene: TRBV2

CDR3 protein: CASSEQGSNQPQHF
CDR3 DNA: TGTGCCAGCAGCGAACAGGGGAGCAATCAGCCCCAGCATTTT
J gene: TRBJ1-5
clone size: once
D gene: TRBD1
V gene: TRBV5-6

CDR3 protein: CASSLDIFDNEKLFF
CDR3 DNA: TGTGCCAGCAGCTTAGACATATTCGATAATGAAAAACTGTTTTTT
J gene: TRBJ1-4
clone size: NA
D gene: NA
V gene: TRBV7-9

CDR3 protein: CASSYSNGNNQPQHF
CDR3 DNA: TGTGCCAGCAGTTACTCGAACGGAAACAATCAGCCCCAGCATTTT
J gene: TRBJ1-5
clone size: NA
D gene: NA
V gene: TRBV6-2/TRBV6-3

CDR3 protein: CASSLSRRGYTIYF
CDR3 DNA: TGTGCCAGCAGCTTGTCACGGAGAGGCTACACCATATATTTT
J gene: TRBJ1-3
clone size: NA
D gene: NA
V gene: TRBV5-6

CDR3 protein: CASSLYPGGNEQFF
CDR3 DNA: TGTGCCAGCAGTTTATATCCGGGCGGGAATGAGCAGTTCTTC
J gene: TRBJ2-1
clone size: NA
D gene: NA
V gene: TRBV28

CDR3 protein: CASSTPTGGNEKLFF
CDR3 DNA: TGTGCCAGCAGTACCCCGACAGGGGGTAATGAAAAACTGTTTTTT
J gene: TRBJ1-4
clone size: NA
D gene: TRBD1
V gene: TRBV6-5

CDR3 protein: CASSYSDTQYF
CDR3 DNA: TGTGCCAGCAGTTACTCAGATACGCAGTATTTT
J gene: TRBJ2-3
clone size: NA
D gene: NA
V gene: TRBV6-5

CDR3 protein: CASSEQGGGNQPQHF
CDR3 DNA: TGTGCCAGCAGTGAACAGGGGGGAGGTAATCAGCCCCAGCATTTT
J gene: TRBJ1-5
clone size: NA
D gene: TRBD1
V gene: TRBV2

CDR3 protein: CASSITGPYGYTF
CDR3 DNA: TGTGCCAGTAGTATCACTGGACCCTATGGCTACACCTTC
J gene: TRBJ1-2
clone size: NA
D gene: NA
V gene: TRBV19

CDR3 protein: CACKRDEQYF
CDR3 DNA: TGTGCCTGCAAACGGGACGAGCAGTACTTC
J gene: TRBJ2-7
clone size: once
D gene: NA
V gene: TRBV2

CDR3 protein: CATDRGTNVPPEAFF
CDR3 DNA: TGTGCCACGGACCGGGGTACAAATGTTCCGCCTGAAGCTTTCTTT
J gene: TRBJ1-1
clone size: once
D gene: NA
V gene: TRBV6-5

CDR3 protein: CASSPPLTQPLGDTQYF
CDR3 DNA: TGTGCCAGCTCACCACCCTTGACCCAACCCCTGGGAGATACGCAGTATTTT
J gene: TRBJ2-3
clone size: NA
D gene: NA
V gene: TRBV18

CDR3 protein: CASTPGGTSYEQYF
CDR3 DNA: TGTGCCAGCACACCAGGGGGGACCTCCTACGAGCAGTACTTC
J gene: TRBJ2-7
clone size: NA
D gene: NA
V gene: TRBV6-5

CDR3 protein: CASSQAGTVSGNTIYF
CDR3 DNA: TGCGCCAGCAGCCAAGCAGGGACAGTCTCTGGAAACACCATATATTTT
J gene: TRBJ1-3
clone size: NA
D gene: TRBD1
V gene: TRBV4-1

CDR3 protein: CASSEPVASQFQYF
CDR3 DNA: TGTGCCAGCAGTGAACCAGTAGCCTCTCAGTTCCAGTACTTC
J gene: TRBJ2-5
clone size: NA
D gene: NA
V gene: TRBV2

CDR3 protein: CASSLDRVFSGNTIYF
CDR3 DNA: TGTGCCAGCAGCTTAGACAGGGTCTTCTCTGGAAACACCATATATTTT
J gene: TRBJ1-3
clone size: NA
D gene: NA
V gene: TRBV7-9

CDR3 protein: CASSLDRVGNQPQHF
CDR3 DNA: TGTGCCAGCAGCTTGGACAGGGTCGGCAATCAGCCCCAGCATTTT
J gene: TRBJ1-5
clone size: NA
D gene: TRBD1
V gene: TRBV7-2

CDR3 protein: CSALGAEDYGYTF
CDR3 DNA: TGCAGCGCCCTTGGTGCGGAGGACTATGGCTACACCTTC
J gene: TRBJ1-2
clone size: NA
D gene: NA
V gene: TRBV29-1

CDR3 protein: CASSPQGRGLFYGYTF
CDR3 DNA: TGTGCCAGCAGCCCCCAGGGGAGGGGGCTTTTTTATGGCTACACCTTC
J gene: TRBJ1-2
clone size: NA
D gene: TRBD1
V gene: TRBV3-1/TRBV3-2

CDR3 protein: CASSVGSLSYEQYF
CDR3 DNA: TGTGCCAGCAGCGTTGGGTCCCTCTCCTACGAGCAGTACTTC
J gene: TRBJ2-7
clone size: NA
D gene: NA
V gene: TRBV9

CDR3 protein: CASSPSMYGDQPQHF
CDR3 DNA: TGTGCCAGCAGCCCCTCGATGTATGGAGATCAGCCCCAGCATTTT
J gene: TRBJ1-5
clone size: NA
D gene: NA
V gene: TRBV7-9

CDR3 protein: CAWSAGTVTGEQFF
CDR3 DNA: TGTGCCTGGTCCGCCGGGACAGTCACTGGTGAGCAGTTCTTC
J gene: TRBJ2-1
clone size: NA
D gene: TRBD1
V gene: TRBV30

CDR3 protein: CASIRPGGVDEQFF
CDR3 DNA: TGTGCCAGCATCCGCCCCGGGGGGGTAGATGAGCAGTTCTTC
J gene: TRBJ2-1
clone size: NA
D gene: TRBD2
V gene: TRBV6-5

CDR3 protein: CASRVDRGMNTEAFF
CDR3 DNA: TGTGCCAGCAGGGTCGACAGGGGAATGAACACTGAAGCTTTCTTT
J gene: TRBJ1-1
clone size: NA
D gene: TRBD1
V gene: TRBV6-5

CDR3 protein: CASSLVTAKNGYTF
CDR3 DNA: TGTGCCAGCAGCTTGGTGACAGCTAAAAATGGCTACACCTTC
J gene: TRBJ1-2
clone size: NA
D gene: NA
V gene: TRBV7-9

CDR3 protein: CASSLKGRGYGYTF
CDR3 DNA: TGTGCCAGCAGCTTGAAGGGTCGGGGCTATGGCTACACCTTC
J gene: TRBJ1-2
clone size: few
D gene: NA
V gene: TRBV5-4

CDR3 protein: CASSLGGTAYEQYF
CDR3 DNA: TGCGCCAGCAGCTTGGGAGGGACAGCCTACGAGCAGTACTTC
J gene: TRBJ2-7
clone size: NA
D gene: TRBD1
V gene: TRBV5-1

CDR3 protein: CASSLGGRGDYGYTF
CDR3 DNA: TGTGCCAGCAGCTTAGGTGGCAGGGGTGACTATGGCTACACCTTC
J gene: TRBJ1-2
clone size: NA
D gene: NA
V gene: TRBV7-9

CDR3 protein: CASSFQGDGVNTEAFF
CDR3 DNA: TGCGCCAGCAGCTTCCAGGGTGATGGGGTGAACACTGAAGCTTTCTTT
J gene: TRBJ1-1
clone size: NA
D gene: NA
V gene: TRBV5-1

CDR3 protein: CASSELYRGNTEAFF
CDR3 DNA: TGTGCCAGCAGTGAACTTTACAGGGGGAACACTGAAGCTTTCTTT
J gene: TRBJ1-1
clone size: NA
D gene: TRBD1
V gene: TRBV25-1

CDR3 protein: CASSSNYGYTF
CDR3 DNA: TGTGCCAGTTCCTCTAACTATGGCTACACCTTC
J gene: TRBJ1-2
clone size: NA
D gene: NA
V gene: TRBV5-8

CDR3 protein: CATQVGYEQFF
CDR3 DNA: TGTGCCACACAGGTAGGGTATGAGCAGTTCTTC
J gene: TRBJ2-1
clone size: NA
D gene: NA
V gene: TRBV2

CDR3 protein: CASSTGTRNNEQFF
CDR3 DNA: TGTGCCAGCAGTACCGGGACTAGAAACAATGAGCAGTTCTTC
J gene: TRBJ2-1
clone size: NA
D gene: TRBD2
V gene: TRBV6-5

CDR3 protein: CASSIRGSSIYF
CDR3 DNA: TGTGCCAGTAGTATACGGGGCTCCTCCATATATTTT
J gene: TRBJ1-3
clone size: NA
D gene: NA
V gene: TRBV19

CDR3 protein: CASSSGASSYNEQFF
CDR3 DNA: TGTGCCAGCAGCTCCGGGGCCAGCTCCTACAATGAGCAGTTCTTC
J gene: TRBJ2-1
clone size: NA
D gene: NA
V gene: TRBV7-3

CDR3 protein: CASSSSSTTGGNEQFF
CDR3 DNA: TGTGCCAGCAGCTCATCCTCGACGACAGGGGGCAATGAGCAGTTCTTC
J gene: TRBJ2-1
clone size: NA
D gene: TRBD1
V gene: TRBV5-5

CDR3 protein: CASSPRSREGEQFF
CDR3 DNA: TGTGCCAGCTCACCAAGGTCGCGGGAGGGAGAGCAGTTCTTC
J gene: TRBJ2-1
clone size: NA
D gene: TRBD2
V gene: TRBV18

CDR3 protein: CASSPGAGETGELFF
CDR3 DNA: TGTGCCAGCAGCCCTGGCGCGGGGGAGACCGGGGAGCTGTTTTTT
J gene: TRBJ2-2
clone size: NA
D gene: TRBD2
V gene: TRBV7-9

CDR3 protein: CSARPGTGDGNTIYF
CDR3 DNA: TGCAGCGCCCGTCCCGGGACAGGGGATGGAAACACCATATATTTT
J gene: TRBJ1-3
clone size: NA
D gene: TRBD1
V gene: TRBV29-1